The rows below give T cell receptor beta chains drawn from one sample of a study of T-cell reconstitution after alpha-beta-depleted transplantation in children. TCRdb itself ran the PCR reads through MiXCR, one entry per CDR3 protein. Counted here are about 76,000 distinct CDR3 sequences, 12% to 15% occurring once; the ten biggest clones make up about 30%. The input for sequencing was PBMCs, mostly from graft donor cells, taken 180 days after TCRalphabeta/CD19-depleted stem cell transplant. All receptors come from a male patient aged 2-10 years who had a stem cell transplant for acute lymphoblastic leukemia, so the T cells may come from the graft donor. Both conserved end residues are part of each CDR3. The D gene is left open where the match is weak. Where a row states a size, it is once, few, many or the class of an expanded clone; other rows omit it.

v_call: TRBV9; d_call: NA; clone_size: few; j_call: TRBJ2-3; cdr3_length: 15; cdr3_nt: TGTGCCAGCAGCCTACACAGTGGGGGTACAGATACGCAGTATTTT; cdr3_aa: CASSLHSGGTDTQYF
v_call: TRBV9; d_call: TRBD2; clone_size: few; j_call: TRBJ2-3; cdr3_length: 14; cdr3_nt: TGTGCCAGCGACCGGGGGGGCCGGGCAGATACGCAGTATTTT; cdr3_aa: CASDRGGRADTQYF
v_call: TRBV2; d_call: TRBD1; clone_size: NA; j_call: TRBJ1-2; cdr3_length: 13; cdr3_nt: TGTGCCAGCAGGAGGGACAGAGACTATGGCTACACCTTC; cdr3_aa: CASRRDRDYGYTF
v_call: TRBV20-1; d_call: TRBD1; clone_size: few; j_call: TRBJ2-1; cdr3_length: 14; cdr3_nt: TGCAGTGCTAGATGGGACAGGGGGGACAATGAGCAGTTCTTC; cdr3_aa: CSARWDRGDNEQFF
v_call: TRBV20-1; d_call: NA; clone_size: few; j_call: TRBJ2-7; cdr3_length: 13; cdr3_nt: TGCAGTGCTAGATCCCTTTACAGGGTGCAGCAGTACTTC; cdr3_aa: CSARSLYRVQQYF
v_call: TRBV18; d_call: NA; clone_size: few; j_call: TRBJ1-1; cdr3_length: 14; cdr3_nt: TGTGCCAGTTCCGGGACGGTAATGAACACTGAAGCTTTCTTT; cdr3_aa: CASSGTVMNTEAFF
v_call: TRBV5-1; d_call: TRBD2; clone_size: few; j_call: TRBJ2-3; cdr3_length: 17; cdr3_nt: TGCGCCAGCAGCCCCGGCTTCACTAGCGGGGGGGAAGATACGCAGTATTTT; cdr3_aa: CASSPGFTSGGEDTQYF
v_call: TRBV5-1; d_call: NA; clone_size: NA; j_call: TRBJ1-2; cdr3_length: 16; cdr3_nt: TGCGCCAGCAGCTCCTCCCCTTGGGGTGAAGACTATGGCTACACCTTC; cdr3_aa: CASSSSPWGEDYGYTF
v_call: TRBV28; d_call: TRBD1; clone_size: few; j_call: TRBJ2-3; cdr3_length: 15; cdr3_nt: TGTGCCAGCAGTCCCTGGACAGGGAGGACAGATACGCAGTATTTT; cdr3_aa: CASSPWTGRTDTQYF
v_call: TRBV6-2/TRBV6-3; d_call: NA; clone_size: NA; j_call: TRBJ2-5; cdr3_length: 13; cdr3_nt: TGTGCCAGCAGTTTGACAGGAATAGAGACCCAGTACTTC; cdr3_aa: CASSLTGIETQYF
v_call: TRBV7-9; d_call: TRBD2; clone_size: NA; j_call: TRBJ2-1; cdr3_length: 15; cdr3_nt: TGTGCCAGCACCCTTAGCGGGAGTGGAAACAATGAGCAGTTCTTC; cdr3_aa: CASTLSGSGNNEQFF
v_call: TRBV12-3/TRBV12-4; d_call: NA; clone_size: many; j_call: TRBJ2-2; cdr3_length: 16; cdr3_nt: TGTGCCAGCAGTTTATGGTTCAGCGGAAAAACCGGGGAGCTGTTTTTT; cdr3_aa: CASSLWFSGKTGELFF
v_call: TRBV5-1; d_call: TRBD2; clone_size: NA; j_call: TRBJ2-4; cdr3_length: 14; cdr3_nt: TGCGCCAGCAGCTCGGGACTAGCGGAAAACATTCAGTACTTC; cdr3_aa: CASSSGLAENIQYF
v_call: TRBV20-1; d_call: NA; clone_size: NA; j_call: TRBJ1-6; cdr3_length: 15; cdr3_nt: TGCAGTGCTAGACGAATTAGCAGCTATAATTCACCCCTCCACTTT; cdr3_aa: CSARRISSYNSPLHF
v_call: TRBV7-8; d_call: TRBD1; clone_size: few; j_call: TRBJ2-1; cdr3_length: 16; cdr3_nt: TGTGCCAGCAGCGGTTCACAGGGGAGCTCCTACAATGAGCAGTTCTTC; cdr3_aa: CASSGSQGSSYNEQFF
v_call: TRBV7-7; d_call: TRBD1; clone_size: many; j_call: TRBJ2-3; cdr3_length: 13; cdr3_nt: TGTGCTAGCAGCTCGGACAGGGGAGGTTCGCAGTATTTT; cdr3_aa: CASSSDRGGSQYF
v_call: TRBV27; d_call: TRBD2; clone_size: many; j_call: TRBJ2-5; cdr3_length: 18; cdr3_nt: TGTGCCAGCACTAACACTCTTCTAGCGGGAGCAACTGGAGGGACCCAGTACTTC; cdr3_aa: CASTNTLLAGATGGTQYF
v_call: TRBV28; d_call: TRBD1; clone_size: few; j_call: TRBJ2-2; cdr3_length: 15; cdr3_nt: TGTGCCAGCAGGGACAGGGGGCAGCACACCGGGGAGCTGTTTTTT; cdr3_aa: CASRDRGQHTGELFF
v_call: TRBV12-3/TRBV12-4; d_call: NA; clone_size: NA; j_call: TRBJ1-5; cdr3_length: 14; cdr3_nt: TGTGCCAGCAGCCTCTTACCCGAGTACCAGCCCCAGCATTTT; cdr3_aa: CASSLLPEYQPQHF
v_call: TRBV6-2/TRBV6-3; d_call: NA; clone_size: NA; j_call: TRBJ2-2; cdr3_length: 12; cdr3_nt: TGTGCCAGCGGACTCTTCCCCGGGGAGCTGTTTTTT; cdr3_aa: CASGLFPGELFF
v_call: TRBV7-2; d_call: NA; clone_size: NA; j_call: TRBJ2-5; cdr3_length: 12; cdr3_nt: TGTGCCAGCAGCCTAGTCAGGGTTTCCCAGTACTTC; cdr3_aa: CASSLVRVSQYF
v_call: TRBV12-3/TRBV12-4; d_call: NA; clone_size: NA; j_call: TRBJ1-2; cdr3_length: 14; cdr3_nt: TGTGCCAGCAGCCCAAAGGGAATGAACTATGGCTACACCTTC; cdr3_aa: CASSPKGMNYGYTF
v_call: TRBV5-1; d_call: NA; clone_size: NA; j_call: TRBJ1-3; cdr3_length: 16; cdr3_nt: TGCGCCAGCAGCGTGGCTCACCGGCTCTCTGGAAACACCATATATTTT; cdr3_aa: CASSVAHRLSGNTIYF
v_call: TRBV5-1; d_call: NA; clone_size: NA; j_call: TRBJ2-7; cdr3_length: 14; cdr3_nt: TGCGCCAGCAGCTTGGCTCGTCCCCTCTACGAGCAGTACTTC; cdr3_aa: CASSLARPLYEQYF
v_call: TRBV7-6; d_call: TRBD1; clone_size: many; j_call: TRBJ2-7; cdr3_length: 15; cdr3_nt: TGTGCCAGCAGCTTAGAAGGGGGCAGTACCTACGAGCAGTACTTC; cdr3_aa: CASSLEGGSTYEQYF
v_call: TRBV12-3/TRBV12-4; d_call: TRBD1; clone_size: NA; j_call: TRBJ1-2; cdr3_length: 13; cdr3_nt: TGTGCCAGCAGACCCGGACAGGTGAATGGCTACACCTTC; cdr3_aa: CASRPGQVNGYTF
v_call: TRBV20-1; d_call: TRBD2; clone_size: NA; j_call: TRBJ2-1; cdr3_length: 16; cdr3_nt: TGCAGTGCTAGTGGACTAGCGGGGGGGCCCGTGGATGAGCAGTTCTTC; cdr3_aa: CSASGLAGGPVDEQFF
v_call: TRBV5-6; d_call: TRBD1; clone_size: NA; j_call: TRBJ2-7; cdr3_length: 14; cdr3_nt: TGTGCCAGCAGCTTCCACAGGGGTGAACGCGAGCAGTACTTC; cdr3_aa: CASSFHRGEREQYF
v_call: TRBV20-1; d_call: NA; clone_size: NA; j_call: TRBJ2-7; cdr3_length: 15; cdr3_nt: TGCAGTGCTAGACTTAGCGGTTTTAGCTCCTACGAGCAGTACTTC; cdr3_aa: CSARLSGFSSYEQYF
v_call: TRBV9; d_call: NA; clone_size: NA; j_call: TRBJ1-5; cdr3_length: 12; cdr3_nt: TGTGCCAGCAGCGTGGGGAATCAGCCCCAGCATTTT; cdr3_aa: CASSVGNQPQHF
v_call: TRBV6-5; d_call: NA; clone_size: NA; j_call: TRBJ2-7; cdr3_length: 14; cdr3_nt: TGTGCCAGCAGTTACCGCACAGGGAGCAACGAGCAGTACTTC; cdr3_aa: CASSYRTGSNEQYF
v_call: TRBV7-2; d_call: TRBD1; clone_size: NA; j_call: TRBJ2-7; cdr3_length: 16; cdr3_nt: TGTGCCAGCAGCTTAGCGCGGCAGGGGGCTTACAACGAGCAGTACTTC; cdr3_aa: CASSLARQGAYNEQYF
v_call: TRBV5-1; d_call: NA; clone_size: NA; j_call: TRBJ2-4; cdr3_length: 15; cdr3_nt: TGCGCCAGCAGCCCTGAGGGCAAAGCCAAAAACATTCAGTACTTC; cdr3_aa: CASSPEGKAKNIQYF
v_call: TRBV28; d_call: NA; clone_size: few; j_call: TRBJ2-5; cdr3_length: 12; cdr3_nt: TGTGCCAGCAGTTTAAGTATCGAGACCCAGTACTTC; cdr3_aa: CASSLSIETQYF
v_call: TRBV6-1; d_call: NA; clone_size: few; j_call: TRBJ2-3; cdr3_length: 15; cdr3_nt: TGTGCCAGCCTCAGGGGCCGCAATGGCACAGATACGCAGTATTTT; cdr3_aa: CASLRGRNGTDTQYF
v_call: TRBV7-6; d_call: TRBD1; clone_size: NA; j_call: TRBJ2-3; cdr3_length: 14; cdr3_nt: TGTGCCAGCAGCCCACAGGGGAACACAGATACGCAGTATTTT; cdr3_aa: CASSPQGNTDTQYF
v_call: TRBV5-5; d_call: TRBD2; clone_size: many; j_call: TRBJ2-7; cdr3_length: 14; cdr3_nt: TGTGCCAGCAGCGGCGGACTAGCCCCCTACGAGCAGTACTTC; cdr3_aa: CASSGGLAPYEQYF
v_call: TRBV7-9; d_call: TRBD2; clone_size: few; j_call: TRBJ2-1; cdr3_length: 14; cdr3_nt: TGTGCCAGCAGCTCTCCAAGGACTAGATATGAGCAGTTCTTC; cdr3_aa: CASSSPRTRYEQFF
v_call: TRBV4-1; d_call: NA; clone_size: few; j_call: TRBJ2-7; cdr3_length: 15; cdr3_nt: TGCGCCAGCAGCCCCGATGCTCCGAGGGGCTACGAGCAGTACTTC; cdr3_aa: CASSPDAPRGYEQYF
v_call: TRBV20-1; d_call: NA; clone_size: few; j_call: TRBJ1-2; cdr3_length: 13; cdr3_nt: TGCAGTGCCCTAAAAACAGGGAACTATGGCTACACCTTC; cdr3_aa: CSALKTGNYGYTF
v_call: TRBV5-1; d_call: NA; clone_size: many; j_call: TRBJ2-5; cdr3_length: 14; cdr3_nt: TGCGCCAGCAGCACCGACAGGCCGGGGGAGACCCAGTACTTC; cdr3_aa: CASSTDRPGETQYF
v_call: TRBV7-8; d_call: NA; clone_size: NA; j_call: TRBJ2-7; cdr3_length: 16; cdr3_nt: TGTGCCATGGGCTTCGGGCCCCGCTGGAGCTCCTACGAGCAGTACTTC; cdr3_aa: CAMGFGPRWSSYEQYF
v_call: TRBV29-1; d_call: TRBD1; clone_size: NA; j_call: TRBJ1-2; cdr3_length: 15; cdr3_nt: TGCAGCGTTGAACGGGGGACAGGAGCGAACTATGGCTACACCTTC; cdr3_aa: CSVERGTGANYGYTF
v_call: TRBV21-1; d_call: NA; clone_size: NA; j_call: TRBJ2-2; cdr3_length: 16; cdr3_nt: TGTGCCAGCAGCAAAGTGACTAGACGAGGCACCGGGGAGCTGTTTTTT; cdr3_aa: CASSKVTRRGTGELFF
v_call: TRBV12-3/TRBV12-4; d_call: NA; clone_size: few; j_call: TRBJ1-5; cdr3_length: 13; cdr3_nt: TGTGCCAGCAGTCAGTGGGCCAATCAGCCCCAGCATTTT; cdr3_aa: CASSQWANQPQHF
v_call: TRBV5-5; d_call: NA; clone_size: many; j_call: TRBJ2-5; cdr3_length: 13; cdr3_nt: TGTGCCAGCAGCCCCGGGGGCTTGGAGACCCAGTACTTC; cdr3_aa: CASSPGGLETQYF
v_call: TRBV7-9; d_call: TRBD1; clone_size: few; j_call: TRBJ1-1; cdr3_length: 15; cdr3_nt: TGTGCCAGCAGCGCCGAACAGGGGATTTACACTGAAGCTTTCTTT; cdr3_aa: CASSAEQGIYTEAFF
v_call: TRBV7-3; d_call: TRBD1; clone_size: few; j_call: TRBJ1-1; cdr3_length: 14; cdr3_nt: TGTGCCAGCAGCAAGACAGGGTTTGGAACTGAAGCTTTCTTT; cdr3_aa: CASSKTGFGTEAFF
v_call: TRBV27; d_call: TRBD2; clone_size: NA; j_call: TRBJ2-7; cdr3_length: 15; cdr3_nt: TGTGCCAGCCGTTCGGGACTAGCGTTCTCCTACGAGCAGTACTTC; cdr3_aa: CASRSGLAFSYEQYF
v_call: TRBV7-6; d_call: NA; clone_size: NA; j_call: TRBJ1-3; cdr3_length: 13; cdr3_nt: TGTGCCAGCAGCTTGGGCAATGGGAACACCATATATTTT; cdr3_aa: CASSLGNGNTIYF
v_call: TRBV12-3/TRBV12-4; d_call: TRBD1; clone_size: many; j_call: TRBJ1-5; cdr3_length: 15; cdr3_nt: TGTGCCAGCAGTTTACACAGGGGTAGCAATCAGCCCCAGCATTTT; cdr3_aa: CASSLHRGSNQPQHF
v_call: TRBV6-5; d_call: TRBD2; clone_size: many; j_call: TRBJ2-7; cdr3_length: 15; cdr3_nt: TGTGCCAGCAGTTCTGGACTAGCCCTTTCCTACGAGCAGTACTTC; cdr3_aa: CASSSGLALSYEQYF
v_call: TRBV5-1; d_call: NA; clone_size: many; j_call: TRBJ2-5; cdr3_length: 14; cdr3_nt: TGCGCCAGCAGCTTCCTCGGGCTCCAAGAGACCCAGTACTTC; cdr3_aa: CASSFLGLQETQYF
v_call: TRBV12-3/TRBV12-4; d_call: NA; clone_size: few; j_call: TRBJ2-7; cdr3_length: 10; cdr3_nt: TGTGCCAGCGGGTCCTACGAGCAGTACTTC; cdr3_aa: CASGSYEQYF